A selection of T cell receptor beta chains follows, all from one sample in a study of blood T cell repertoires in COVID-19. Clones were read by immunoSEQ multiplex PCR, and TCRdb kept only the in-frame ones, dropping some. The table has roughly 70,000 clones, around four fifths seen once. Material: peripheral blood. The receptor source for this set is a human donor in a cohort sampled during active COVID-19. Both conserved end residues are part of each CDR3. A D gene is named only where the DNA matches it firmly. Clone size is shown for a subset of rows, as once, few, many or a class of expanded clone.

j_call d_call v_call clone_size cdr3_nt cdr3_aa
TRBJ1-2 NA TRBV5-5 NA TGTGCCAGCAGCGGGTCACAGGAGCCTAGCTATGGCTACACCTTC CASSGSQEPSYGYTF
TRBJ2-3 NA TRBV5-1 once TGCGCCAGCACCCGCCAGTGGCCTTCTACAGATACGCAGTATTTT CASTRQWPSTDTQYF
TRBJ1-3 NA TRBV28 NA TGTGCCAGCAGTTTACCTACAGGCCCCTCTGGAAACACCATATATTTT CASSLPTGPSGNTIYF
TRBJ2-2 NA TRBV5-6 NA TGTGCCAGCAGCTTGGTAGGGACAACTGCGAACACCGGGGAGCTGTTTTTT CASSLVGTTANTGELFF
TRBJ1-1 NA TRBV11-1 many TGTGCCAGCAGCTACATCTCGGGAGGGGAAGCTTTCTTT CASSYISGGEAFF
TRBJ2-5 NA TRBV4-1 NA TGCGCCAGCAGCCAAGCTGAACTGAGCGTGGAGACCCAGTACTTC CASSQAELSVETQYF
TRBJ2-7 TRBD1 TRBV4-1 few TGCGCCAGCAGCCCTGGGACAGGCTCGTACGAGCAGTACTTC CASSPGTGSYEQYF
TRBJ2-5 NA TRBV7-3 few TGTGCCAGCAGCTTATGGGAGTCTGAGACCCAGTACTTC CASSLWESETQYF
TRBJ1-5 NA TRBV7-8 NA TGTGCCAGCAGCTTTTTCGGTAGCAATCAGCCCCAGCATTTT CASSFFGSNQPQHF
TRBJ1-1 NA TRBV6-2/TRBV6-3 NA TGTGCCAGCAGTCACCAACCCACAAACACTGAAGCTTTCTTT CASSHQPTNTEAFF
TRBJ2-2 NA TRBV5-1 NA TGCGCCAGCAGCTTGGAGCCGGGTTTGGCCGGGGAGCTGTTTTTT CASSLEPGLAGELFF